This paragraph covers one T cell receptor beta chain sequence. TCRdb's table, derived via immunoSEQ multiplex PCR, lists solely in-frame clones and lacks some. Found here are over 110,000 clones, 79% of them singletons; the top ten hold around 3.3%. This sample is drawn from a study of blood T cell repertoires in COVID-19. In germline, CDR1 is SGHTA, CDR2 FQGNSA. This CDR3 contains 16 residues. V trimming: 6 bases; J trimming: 0 bases; junction bases outside the gene matches: 11. The source material was peripheral blood. The J gene is TRBJ2-7, the V gene TRBV7-2; 7 bases are shared with TRBD1. This clonotype originated in a man in his sixties with acute or convalescent COVID-19. As DNA, the CDR3 is TGTGCCAGCAGTTTGGACGGGACAGCTAGCTCCTACGAGCAGTACTTC. It yields the protein CASSLDGTASSYEQYF.